A selection of T cell receptor beta chains follows, all from one sample in a study of cytomegalovirus exposure and HLA in healthy donors. TCRdb keeps only in-frame clones here, not all; method: immunoSEQ multiplex PCR. The top ten hold about 1.1% of the sample, which has fewer than 250,000 clones, about three quarters seen once. Sequences were obtained from PBMCs. All receptors come from a woman aged 40-49 years in good health and CMV-seronegative. CDR3s leave out the opening cysteine and the closing phenylalanine or tryptophan. Fields, in order: clone size, V gene, CDR3 protein. Some rows have no size entry. The others give once, few or many, or a class for an expanded clone.

.,TRBV10-2,ASSEIQNYGHT
.,TRBV11-2,ASSSGMTSGYEQY
.,TRBV2,ASDRGRSETQY
few,TRBV7-9,SSSPPGQALGNIQY
.,TRBV7-2,ASSFSGTNTEAF
.,TRBV11-2,ASSSGQRYNEQF
.,TRBV7-2,ASSLEGTGVSY
few,TRBV9,ASSGGVHEQF
.,TRBV5-4,ASSLGGVLYEQY
.,TRBV7-2,ASSLQTGTYNEQF
few,TRBV19,ASSISRDQPQH
.,TRBV27,ASSSGYGYT
.,TRBV11-3,ASSLQGTNIQY
.,TRBV4-3,ASSQADRRSTDTQY
.,TRBV29-1,SVGLAGVEQY
.,TRBV10-2,ASTGHLNEKLF
.,TRBV12-5,ASGHTSGSYEQY
once,TRBV20-1,SANRQYEAF
.,TRBV4-3,ASSQEELATSYNEQF
.,TRBV29-1,SVGLAGLSSGYNEQF
.,TRBV11-3,ASSFGRITYEQY
few,TRBV7-7,ASSLDHFPTGELF
.,TRBV7-8,ASKPGGELNGYT
.,TRBV27,ASSFWGRGPYTEAF
once,TRBV7-9,ASSLVGGRVTEAF
.,TRBV5-1,ASSLDSNYNEQF
.,TRBV15,ATSSPWAYEQF
.,TRBV7-2,ASSLRAGTSTDTQY
.,TRBV6-1,ASSEAGSGGTEAF
.,TRBV7-2,ASSLAHFGGRETQY
.,TRBV30,AWSRSTNEKLF
once,TRBV7-3,ASSQTGGRYGYT
once,TRBV10-3,AISTDRDHGYT
.,TRBV6-1,ASADRGDQPQH
once,TRBV19,ASSIDVRQGRIWSGYT
.,TRBV7-9,ASSQMTGYGYT
.,TRBV29-1,SVAAGINSGANVLT
.,TRBV6-1,ASNPRGNTIY
once,TRBV14,ASSLLGRWAMNTEAF
.,TRBV4-3,ASSQVFGLAGQNTQY
.,TRBV4-2,ASSSGQRSYNEQF
few,TRBV18,ASSPLTESSGNTIY
.,TRBV19,ASSPQGAQPQH
.,TRBV27,ASSNNFQGARGYT
.,TRBV5-1,ASSVDGTGETEAF
.,TRBV5-1,ASTREVGQQYGYT
.,TRBV6-5,ASSYSGAEF
.,TRBV7-8,ASSEFRGEQF
few,TRBV5-5,ASSWTDRSFYEQY
once,TRBV19,ASSGGSTDTQY
few,TRBV5-6,ASSVTSGIPLFTREQY
.,TRBV30,AWSVQYEQY
.,TRBV11-2,ASSLGGTRKETQY